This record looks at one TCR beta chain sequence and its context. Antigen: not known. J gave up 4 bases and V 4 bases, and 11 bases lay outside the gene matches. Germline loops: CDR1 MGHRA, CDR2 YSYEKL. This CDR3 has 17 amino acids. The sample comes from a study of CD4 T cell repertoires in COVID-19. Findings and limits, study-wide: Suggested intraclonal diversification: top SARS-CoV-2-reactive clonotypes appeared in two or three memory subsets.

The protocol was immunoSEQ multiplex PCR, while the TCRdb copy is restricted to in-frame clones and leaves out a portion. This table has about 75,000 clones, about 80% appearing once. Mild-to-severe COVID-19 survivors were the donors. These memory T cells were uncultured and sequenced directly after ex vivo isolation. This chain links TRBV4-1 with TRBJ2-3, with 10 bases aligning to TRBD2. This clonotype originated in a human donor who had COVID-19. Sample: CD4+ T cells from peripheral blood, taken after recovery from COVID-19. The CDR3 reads CASSLTSGGAFSDTQYF. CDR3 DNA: TGCGCCAGCAGCCTCACGAGCGGGGGGGCCTTCTCAGATACGCAGTATTTT.